One sample yielded the 2 T cell receptor beta chains listed below, sequenced in a study of T cell responses to AZD1222 COVID-19 vaccine. TCRdb's table, derived via immunoSEQ multiplex PCR, lists solely in-frame clones and lacks some. The sample shows tens of thousands of clones, 89% of them seen only once. This sample comprised peripheral blood, obtained on day 0 of AZD1222 vaccination. These receptors all stem from an adult in good health.

DNA for the CDR3: TGTGCCTGGAAGAGGGCCATCTACACCTTC. Residues: CAWKRAIYTF. The chain employs TRBV30 and TRBJ1-2; no definite D call. CDR3 length: 10 residues. The V end was cut by 4 bases, the J end by 10 bases, with 10 bases between. CDR1 GTSNPN and CDR2 SVGIG come from the germline V gene (reference sequence). The whole variable domain, remainder taken from reference TRBV30 and TRBJ1-2, is SQTIHQWPATLVQPVGSPLSLECTVEGTSNPNLYWYRQAAGRGLQLLFYSVGIGQISSEVPQNLSASRPQDRQFILSSKKLLLSDSGFYLCAWKRAIYTFGSGTRLTVV.

This clone appeared once. The chain combines TRBV9 with TRBJ2-2; 8 nucleotides agree with TRBD1. This CDR3 is 16 amino acids long. The trim removed 3 bases at V and 0 bases at J, leaving 4 bases unmatched. CDR1 is SGDLS and CDR2 is YYNGEE in the germline V gene. DNA of the CDR3: TGTGCCAGCAGCGCCCGACAGGGGACGAACACCGGGGAGCTGTTTTTT. Protein: CASSARQGTNTGELFF.